Each of the 26 T cell receptor beta chains below was sequenced from the same sample in a study of shared clonotypes between healthy human individuals. Produced via immunoSEQ multiplex PCR; TCRdb's table is partial and in-frame only. Here the sample spans about 2.3 million clones, 93% being singletons. Sequences were obtained from naive CD4+ T cells from PBMCs. The subset is: CD45RA+ positively selected. The source is a man between 18 and 35 years old in good health. Some clones in this sample may be carry-over from other donors' samples.

The chain carries TRBV11-1 and TRBJ2-3; 11 nucleotides line up with TRBD2. There are 17 residues in the CDR3. Germline V gives CDR1 SGHAT, CDR2 FQDESV (reference sequence). The J segment lost 3 bases and the V segment lost 6 bases, leaving 11 bases of the junction unmatched. The CDR3 bases are TGTGCCAGCAGTTCTTCCACCGGGACTAGCGGTACAGATACGCAGTATTTT. Protein product: CASSSSTGTSGTDTQYF.

This clone was seen a handful of times. The chain couples TRBV7-6 to TRBJ2-3; 10 bases are a match to TRBD2. The CDR3 runs to 18 residues. V shed 5 bases and J 3 bases; nucleotides not matched to a gene: 14. The germline V gene encodes CDR1 SGHVS and CDR2 FNYEAQ. The CDR3 region is CASSPTLAGEAGTDTQYF. The CDR3 region has the DNA TGTGCCAGCAGCCCAACCCTAGCGGGAGAAGCTGGAACAGATACGCAGTATTTT.

The chain combines TRBV30 with TRBJ2-7; a weak D match, TRBD1 (5 bases). Germline V CDR1 and CDR2: GTSNPN, SVGIG (reference sequence). V lost 5 bases and J 0 bases, leaving 17 bases between the germline ends. This CDR3 has 15 amino acids. CDR3: CAWVRAGSSSYEQYF. CDR3 in DNA: TGTGCCTGGGTCAGGGCAGGTTCGAGCTCCTACGAGCAGTACTTC.

This rearrangement joins TRBV27 to TRBJ1-1; D is undetermined. There are 11 residues in the CDR3. Germline-derived CDR1 and CDR2 are MNHEY and SMNVEV (reference sequence). V lost 5 bases to trimming and J lost 6 bases, with 7 bases between them. The CDR3 here is CASSRGAEAFF. CDR3 in DNA: TGTGCCAGCAGTCGTGGAGCTGAAGCTTTCTTT.

This chain connects TRBV30 to TRBJ2-1; TRBD1 matches at 9 bases. The CDR3 spans 15 residues. The J segment lost 4 bases and the V segment lost 1 base, leaving 5 bases of the junction unmatched. The germline V gene has CDR1 GTSNPN and CDR2 SVGIG (reference sequence). The CDR3 DNA reads as TGTGCCTGGAGTGCGACAGGGGGGCTTTACAATGAGCAGTTCTTC. Translating it yields CAWSATGGLYNEQFF. The variable domain in full, with the rest retrieved from reference TRBV30 and TRBJ2-1, is SQTIHQWPATLVQPVGSPLSLECTVEGTSNPNLYWYRQAAGRGLQLLFYSVGIGQISSEVPQNLSASRPQDRQFILSSKKLLLSDSGFYLCAWSATGGLYNEQFFGPGTRLTVL.

The chain employs TRBV7-3 and TRBJ2-7; perhaps TRBD2 as D (6 bases). The germline gives CDR1 SGHTA, CDR2 FQGTGA. Deletions cut 5 bases from V and 2 bases from J, with 13 bases between. This CDR3 has 14 amino acids. The CDR3 spells CASSNSGPPYEQYF. The CDR3 nucleotides are TGTGCCAGCAGCAATAGCGGTCCACCCTACGAGCAGTACTTC.

The V call is TRBV5-1, the J call TRBJ2-3; perhaps TRBD2 as D (6 bases). The CDR3 is made up of 16 amino acids. Germline V CDR1 and CDR2: SGHRS, YFSETQ. The V and J ends lost 4 bases and 2 bases respectively, with 17 bases between them. The CDR3 loop reads CASSRSPGTDTDTQYF. For the CDR3, the DNA is TGCGCCAGCAGCCGCAGCCCGGGGACTGACACAGATACGCAGTATTTT.

As regards this clone: The same CDR3 can be traced to other DNA sequences in this sample. The chain links TRBV11-3 to TRBJ2-3; 8 bases are shared with TRBD1. This CDR3 is 14 amino acids long. V lost 5 bases to trimming and J lost 1 base; unmatched junction nucleotides: 2. Per the germline V gene, CDR1 is SGHNT and CDR2 is YENEEA. CDR3 residues: CASSPDRGTDTQYF. CDR3 DNA: TGTGCCAGCAGCCCGGACAGGGGCACAGATACGCAGTATTTT.

The chain employs TRBV5-6 and TRBJ2-3; no firm D call. The V end lost 5 bases, the J end lost 3 bases, and 13 bases lay between the germline ends. Germline CDR1 reads SGHDT; CDR2 reads YYEEEE. The CDR3 covers 14 residues. CDR3: CASRQSLGTDTQYF. Written as DNA, the CDR3 is TGTGCCAGCAGACAGAGTCTTGGTACAGATACGCAGTATTTT.

The chain uses TRBV2 and TRBJ2-7; maybe TRBD2 (5 bases). This CDR3 is 13 amino acids long. The germline V gene has CDR1 SNHLY and CDR2 FYNNEI. Between the trimmed V and J ends, which lost 4 bases and 6 bases, there was a span of 13 bases. The CDR3 nucleotides read TGTGCCAGCAGTGCCGAGGGATCCATCGAGCAGTACTTC. Translation: CASSAEGSIEQYF.

A remark on this clone: Within the sample, other DNA sequences also encode this same CDR3. The chain uses TRBV6-5 and TRBJ2-7, with D hard to call. The germline V gene encodes CDR1 MNHEY and CDR2 SVGAGI. V lost 8 bases, J lost 4 bases, and 9 bases lay in between. The CDR3 is 11 amino acids. The CDR3 is CASGSSYEQYF. For the CDR3, the DNA is TGTGCCAGCGGCTCCTCATACGAGCAGTACTTC.

The chain couples TRBV28 to TRBJ2-2, with D perhaps TRBD1 or TRBD2 (5 bases each). CDR3 size: 14 residues. V lost 3 bases and J lost 6, with 11 bases in between. Looked up from germline, CDR1 is MDHEN and CDR2 is SYDVKM. Here the CDR3 DNA reads TGTGCCAGCAGTTTTTGGGGGTACGCCGGGGAGCTGTTTTTT. Translating gives CASSFWGYAGELFF.

For this clone: Other DNA variants within this sample encode the same CDR3. V gene TRBV6-1 combines with J gene TRBJ1-1; D may be TRBD1 (6 bases). The germline V gene has CDR1 MNHNS and CDR2 SASEGT. V lost 6 bases and J 4 bases, leaving 9 bases between the germline ends. This CDR3 has 12 amino acids. The CDR3 region has the DNA TGTGCCAGCAGACAGGGAGGCACTGAAGCTTTCTTT. This translates into CASRQGGTEAFF.

The chain combines TRBV18 with TRBJ2-1; TRBD1 agrees at 12 bases. CDR1 and CDR2 (germline): KGHSH, LQKENI. This CDR3 spans 15 amino acids. V shed 6 bases, J shed 7 bases, and the junction held 7 bases outside the gene matches. The CDR3 nucleotides are TGTGCCAGCTCCCAAGGGACAGGGGGCCTGAATGAGCAGTTCTTC. Translating gives CASSQGTGGLNEQFF.

This chain joins TRBV5-5 and TRBJ2-3; tentative D call: TRBD2 (5 bases). There are 15 residues in the CDR3. Germline CDR1 and CDR2: SGHKS and YYEKEE (reference sequence). V was clipped by 4 bases and J by 2 bases, with 14 bases between them. CDR3 bases: TGTGCCAGCAGCAAAGGTTCTAGCCCCACAGATACGCAGTATTTT. As protein: CASSKGSSPTDTQYF.

CDR3 residues: CAWSQSSAGELFF. The CDR3 DNA sequence: TGTGCCTGGAGTCAGTCCTCGGCCGGGGAGCTGTTTTTT. V is TRBV30 and J is TRBJ2-2; D is unresolved. V gave up 2 bases and J gave up 6 bases, with 10 bases separating them. In germline, CDR1 is GTSNPN, CDR2 SVGIG (reference sequence). CDR3 length: 13 amino acids.

This clone was counted once. This chain uses TRBV6-5 with TRBJ2-5; D may be TRBD1 or TRBD2 (5 bases each). The CDR3 runs 14 residues. The V and J ends lost 10 bases and 1 base respectively, with 16 bases between them. Germline V lookup: CDR1 MNHEY, CDR2 SVGAGI. CDR3: CATKGTAPQETQYF. The CDR3 region has the DNA TGTGCCACCAAAGGGACCGCACCCCAAGAGACCCAGTACTTC.

This chain joins TRBV2 and TRBJ2-5; 8 bases match TRBD2. Germline V CDR1 and CDR2: SNHLY, FYNNEI. CDR3 size: 15 residues. V lost 5 bases and J lost 3; bases outside the gene matches: 8. Here the CDR3 reads CASSQLADPKETQYF. Written as DNA, the CDR3 is TGTGCCAGCAGTCAACTAGCGGACCCTAAAGAGACCCAGTACTTC.

The V gene is TRBV6-1, the J gene TRBJ1-5, with TRBD1 matching 7 bases. Germline loops: CDR1 MNHNS, CDR2 SASEGT. V was pared by 9 bases and J by 3 bases, with 8 bases of the junction left unmatched. The CDR3 covers 14 residues. This chain's CDR3 is CARRDSRYNQPQHF. The CDR3 nucleotides read TGTGCCAGGAGGGACAGCAGATACAATCAGCCCCAGCATTTT.

A note on this clone: Additional DNA sequences in this sample encode the identical CDR3. The chain recombines TRBV9 with TRBJ1-3; 7 bases agree with TRBD1. The ends lost 0 bases at V and 0 bases at J; junction bases unmatched: 0. This CDR3 spans 15 amino acids. Germline V gene sequence: CDR1 SGDLS, CDR2 YYNGEE. CDR3 coding DNA: TGTGCCAGCAGCGTAGAGGGGGCCTCTGGAAACACCATATATTTT. Protein sequence: CASSVEGASGNTIYF.

The rearrangement joins TRBV28 to TRBJ2-1; maybe TRBD2 (6 bases). Germline V gene data show CDR1 as MDHEN and CDR2 as SYDVKM. This CDR3 has 16 residues. Trimming shortened V by 6 bases and J by 1 base, and 16 bases separated the two germline ends. Here the CDR3 DNA reads TGTGCCAGCAGAGGCGCTGGGGGGTTTTCCTACAATGAGCAGTTCTTC. As protein: CASRGAGGFSYNEQFF.

To note about this clone: One end of the junction fails to match germline, which may point to a read error. The rearrangement links TRBV29-1 to TRBJ2-4; the match to TRBD2 covers 8 bases. The CDR3 runs to 13 residues. The germline V gene has CDR1 SQVTM and CDR2 ANQGSEA. This chain's CDR3 is CRTSAGREAGIFF. CDR3 nucleotides: TGCAGGACTTCCGCGGGGCGGGAGGCCGGGATATTCTTC.

The rearrangement uses TRBV15 and TRBJ2-1, with D perhaps TRBD1 or TRBD2 (5 bases each). CDR3 size: 13 residues. In germline, CDR1 is LNHNV, CDR2 YYDKDF (reference sequence). Trimming left V 0 bases short and J 8 bases short, with 8 bases between. CDR3 sequence reads: CATSREGPHEQFF. The CDR3 coding sequence is TGTGCCACCAGCAGAGAGGGACCGCATGAGCAGTTCTTC.

The chain combines TRBV5-1 with TRBJ2-2; D is ambiguous. The CDR3 runs to 13 residues. V lost 0 bases and J 5 bases, leaving 5 bases between the germline ends. The germline V gene encodes CDR1 SGHRS and CDR2 YFSETQ. The CDR3 sequence: CASSLVLTGELFF. CDR3 coding DNA: TGCGCCAGCAGCTTGGTTTTGACCGGGGAGCTGTTTTTT.

Turning to this clone: Other DNA sequences in this specimen translate into the identical CDR3. The chain employs TRBV11-3 and TRBJ2-1; D unresolved. The CDR3 runs 12 residues. Trimming stripped 1 base from V and 5 bases from J, with 3 bases between. Germline values: CDR1 SGHNT, CDR2 YENEEA. The CDR3 spells CASSLGDNEQFF. The CDR3 nucleotides read TGTGCCAGCAGCTTAGGAGACAATGAGCAGTTCTTC. Full variable domain (missing parts from reference TRBV11-3 and TRBJ2-1): EAGVVQSPRYKIIEKKQPVAFWCNPISGHNTLYWYLQNLGQGPELLIRYENEEAVDDSQLPKDRFSAERLKGVDSTLKIQPAELGDSAVYLCASSLGDNEQFFGPGTRLTVL.

The CDR3 spells CASTPGVNYGYTF. The CDR3 nucleotides read TGTGCCAGCACTCCTGGGGTTAACTATGGCTACACCTTC. This rearrangement joins TRBV27 to TRBJ1-2; D call uncertain. The V and J ends lost 7 bases and 1 base respectively, with 10 bases between them. Per germline, CDR1 MNHEY and CDR2 SMNVEV (reference sequence). This CDR3 contains 13 residues.